One sample yielded the 20 T cell receptor beta chains listed below, sequenced in a study of cytomegalovirus exposure and HLA in healthy donors. Data came from immunoSEQ multiplex PCR; TCRdb stores just in-frame clones and leaves some out. The top ten hold about 27% of the sample, which has fewer than 150,000 clones, approximately 82% seen once. Input material: PBMCs. These receptors all stem from a man in his thirties or forties in good health and CMV-seropositive.

This chain connects TRBV9 to TRBJ2-6; 10 bases align to TRBD1. J was trimmed by 2 bases and V by 4 bases; bases with no gene match: 12. Germline assignment: CDR1 SGDLS and CDR2 YYNGEE. The CDR3 runs 19 residues. The CDR3 reads CASSSHRDRGFPGANVLTF. CDR3 in DNA: TGTGCCAGCAGCTCCCACCGGGACAGGGGATTCCCTGGGGCCAACGTCCTGACTTTC.

V and J are TRBV18 and TRBJ2-5; D is unresolved. Trimming removed 2 bases from V and 7 bases from J, with 17 bases in between. Germline V lookup: CDR1 KGHSH, CDR2 LQKENI. There are 15 residues in the CDR3. Written as DNA, the CDR3 is TGTGCCAGCTCACCATCGGGTCTGGCTTTAGGGACCCAGTACTTC. It translates to CASSPSGLALGTQYF.

This clone was observed once. The chain joins TRBV5-1 to TRBJ1-2; perhaps TRBD1 as D (6 bases). CDR1 and CDR2 (germline): SGHRS, YFSETQ. The length of the CDR3 is 15 residues. V was trimmed by 0 bases and J by 4 bases, leaving 13 bases between them. The chain's CDR3 is CASSLGPGDGYGYTF. CDR3 sequence (DNA): TGCGCCAGCAGCTTGGGCCCAGGGGATGGCTATGGCTACACCTTC. Based on the CDR3 plus reference TRBV5-1 and TRBJ1-2, the full variable domain is KAGVTQTPRYLIKTRGQQVTLSCSPISGHRSVSWYQQTPGQGLQFLFEYFSETQRNKGNFPGRFSGRQFSNSRSEMNVSTLELGDSALYLCASSLGPGDGYGYTFGSGTRLTVV.

This chain connects TRBV7-3 to TRBJ1-1; perhaps TRBD1 as D (6 bases). The CDR3 consists of 13 residues. The V end was cut by 5 bases, the J end by 4 bases, with 11 bases between. From germline, CDR1 is SGHTA and CDR2 FQGTGA. The CDR3 nucleotides read TGTGCCAGCAGCGCCCTACAGGGCACTGAAGCTTTCTTT. Encoded protein: CASSALQGTEAFF.

This clone was seen only once. This CDR3 is CAISETSGLQETQYF. For the CDR3, the DNA is TGTGCCATCAGTGAGACTAGCGGGCTTCAAGAGACCCAGTACTTC. V gene TRBV10-3 combines with J gene TRBJ2-5; TRBD2 aligns across 9 bases. Looked up from germline, CDR1 is ENHRY and CDR2 is SYGVKD. The CDR3 is 15 residues long. V shed 2 bases, J shed 2 bases, and the junction held 3 bases outside the gene matches.

The V gene is TRBV9, the J gene TRBJ2-2, with 7 bases matching TRBD2. The CDR3 contains 12 residues. J lost 8 bases, V lost 7 bases, and 5 bases had no gene match. Per germline, CDR1 SGDLS and CDR2 YYNGEE. CDR3 sequence reads: CASGREFGELFF. The CDR3 coding sequence is TGTGCCAGCGGGAGGGAGTTTGGGGAGCTGTTTTTT. The full variable domain, rest sourced from reference TRBV9 and TRBJ2-2, is DSGVTQTPKHLITATGQRVTLRCSPRSGDLSVYWYQQSLDQGLQFLIQYYNGEERAKGNILERFSAQQFPDLHSELNLSSLELGDSALYFCASGREFGELFFGEGSRLTVL.

V and J are TRBV9 and TRBJ2-7, with 11 bases that match TRBD1. The CDR3 runs 15 residues. Germline lookup yields CDR1 SGDLS and CDR2 YYNGEE. Losses at the gene ends were 4 bases for V and 7 bases for J; bases not matched to a gene: 10. Here the CDR3 reads CASSKTGQGAVEQYF. CDR3 in DNA: TGTGCCAGCAGCAAGACCGGACAGGGGGCTGTTGAGCAGTACTTC.

The gene calls are TRBV7-2 and TRBJ2-1, with 8 bases fitting TRBD1. The germline V gene encodes CDR1 SGHTA and CDR2 FQGNSA. CDR3 size: 15 residues. Trimming took 6 bases from V and 6 from J; bases not matched to a gene: 10. Here the CDR3 DNA reads TGTGCCAGCAGACTCGACAGGGGTTTCGGCAATGAGCAGTTCTTC. It yields the protein CASRLDRGFGNEQFF.

V and J are TRBV7-2 and TRBJ1-6, with 7 bases that match TRBD1. Trimming took 0 bases from V and 9 from J; bases not matched to a gene: 5. Germline CDR1 and CDR2: SGHTA and FQGNSA. CDR3 length: 15 amino acids. CDR3 protein: CASSLATGDTSPLHF. The CDR3 coding sequence is TGTGCCAGCAGCTTAGCTACAGGGGACACTTCACCCCTCCACTTT.

The V and J genes are TRBV15 and TRBJ2-7; 8 positions match TRBD1. The CDR3 sequence is 15 residues long. With V trimmed by 2 bases and J by 2 bases, 5 bases remained unmatched. Germline CDR1 is LNHNV and CDR2 is YYDKDF (reference sequence). CDR3 amino acids: CATSRTGQGTYEQYF. DNA for the CDR3: TGTGCCACCAGCAGAACAGGACAGGGTACCTACGAGCAGTACTTC.

This clone was counted only a few times. DNA of the CDR3: TGTGCCAGCTCACCAATCAGGGGCGATGGCTACACCTTC. Residues: CASSPIRGDGYTF. The chain carries TRBV18 and TRBJ1-2; possibly TRBD1 for D (6 bases). Per germline, CDR1 KGHSH and CDR2 LQKENI. The CDR3 covers 13 residues. Trimming removed 2 bases at V and 6 bases at J, with 10 bases between.

V usage is TRBV6-1 and J usage is TRBJ2-7; 12 positions agree with TRBD2. The CDR3 sequence is 13 residues long. With 7 bases clipped from V and 6 bases from J, the junction kept 4 bases outside the gene matches. The germline gives CDR1 MNHNS, CDR2 SASEGT. In DNA, the CDR3 is TGTGCCAGCAATAGGACTAGCGGGGTCGAGCAGTACTTC. Its protein product is CASNRTSGVEQYF.

The J gene is TRBJ1-2, the V gene TRBV28; the D is unclear. This CDR3 comprises 13 residues. Per germline, CDR1 MDHEN and CDR2 SYDVKM. V shed 3 bases and J shed 2 bases, with 7 bases lying between them. CDR3 sequence reads: CASSFQQNYGYTF. In DNA form, the CDR3 reads TGTGCCAGCAGTTTCCAACAGAACTATGGCTACACCTTC.

In its sample, this clone was seen a few times. This rearrangement joins TRBV2 to TRBJ2-5; 8 nucleotides match TRBD1. With V trimmed by 6 bases and J by 3 bases, 12 bases remained unmatched. The CDR3 contains 16 residues. Germline CDR1 reads SNHLY; CDR2 reads FYNNEI. This CDR3 is CASRQGAGWEEETQYF. The CDR3 DNA follows: TGTGCCAGCAGGCAGGGGGCAGGTTGGGAGGAAGAGACCCAGTACTTC.

The CDR3 here is CASQNRQLNTEAFF. DNA for the CDR3: TGTGCCAGCCAGAATAGACAGCTGAACACTGAAGCTTTCTTT. The V and J genes are TRBV6-1 and TRBJ1-1, with a possible D match to TRBD1 (5 bases). The CDR3 sequence is 14 residues long. Germline CDR1 and CDR2: MNHNS and SASEGT. V shed 8 bases and J shed 0 bases, with 13 bases lying between them.

The genes are TRBV18 and TRBJ1-1, with 8 bases that match TRBD1. Losses at the gene ends were 2 bases for V and 1 base for J; bases not matched to a gene: 3. Germline lookup yields CDR1 KGHSH and CDR2 LQKENI. There are 15 residues in the CDR3. CDR3 amino acids: CASSPRTGTNTEAFF. CDR3 nucleotides: TGTGCCAGCTCACCAAGGACAGGGACGAACACTGAAGCTTTCTTT.

The chain carries TRBV30 and TRBJ1-5; a possible D gene is TRBD1 (6 bases). Germline values: CDR1 GTSNPN, CDR2 SVGIG (reference sequence). Trimming removed 5 bases from V and 3 bases from J, with 14 bases in between. The CDR3 runs to 14 residues. The CDR3 region is CAWSSGHLNQPQHF. The DNA for the CDR3 is TGTGCCTGGTCTTCGGGACACCTCAATCAGCCCCAGCATTTT.

The chain carries TRBV6-5 and TRBJ2-2, with D hard to call. The CDR3 runs to 12 residues. Per germline, CDR1 MNHEY and CDR2 SVGAGI. Deletions cut 6 bases from V and 1 base from J, with 3 bases between. The CDR3 protein is CASSRNTGELFF. In DNA form, the CDR3 reads TGTGCCAGCAGCCGGAACACCGGGGAGCTGTTTTTT.

The CDR3 loop is CASSEIQGVEQYF. The CDR3 DNA is TGTGCCAGCAGTGAAATACAGGGAGTCGAGCAGTACTTC. J is TRBJ2-7 and V is TRBV25-1; D might be TRBD1 (6 bases). This CDR3 spans 13 amino acids. Trimming took 2 bases from V and 6 from J, leaving 11 bases between them. Germline V lookup: CDR1 MGHDK, CDR2 SYGVNS.

This clone has just a few counts. This sequence joins TRBV7-8 and TRBJ1-3; D not resolved. Trimming removed 0 bases from V and 5 bases from J, with 11 bases in between. The CDR3 is 15 residues long. In germline, CDR1 is SGHVS, CDR2 FQNEAQ. The CDR3 is CASSLAGADRNTIYF. The CDR3 DNA is TGTGCCAGCAGCTTAGCGGGAGCAGATAGAAACACCATATATTTT.